This T cell receptor beta chain was sequenced in a study of identical twins. This clonotype has a handful of counts. Its antigen is as yet unknown. Study results and limitations: Researchers caution that invariant MAIT and iNKT cells could partly confound zero-insertion analyses. Insertions were reduced in abundant cord blood beta clonotypes but not in memory repertoires.

Template switching, a step in the protocol, added a universal primer site, and cDNA carried unique molecular identifiers. TCRdb recomputed calls from the 5' RACE reads with MiXCR, one row per CDR3 protein. The data show around 490,000 distinct CDR3 sequences, 14% seen once. Germline V lookup: CDR1 SGHRS, CDR2 YFSETQ. V was pared by 3 bases and J by 6 bases, with 9 bases of the junction left unmatched. The CDR3 is 16 amino acids. The same data also contributed to another study, on yellow fever vaccine responses in identical twins.

The receptor was isolated from a woman between 18 and 29 years old in good health. Material for sequencing was CD4+ T cells sorted from blood. The chain recombines TRBV5-1 with TRBJ2-1; 10 bases map to TRBD2. The CDR3 reads CASSYLAGASGNEQFF. CDR3 coding DNA: TGCGCCAGCAGCTACCTAGCGGGGGCCTCGGGCAATGAGCAGTTCTTC.